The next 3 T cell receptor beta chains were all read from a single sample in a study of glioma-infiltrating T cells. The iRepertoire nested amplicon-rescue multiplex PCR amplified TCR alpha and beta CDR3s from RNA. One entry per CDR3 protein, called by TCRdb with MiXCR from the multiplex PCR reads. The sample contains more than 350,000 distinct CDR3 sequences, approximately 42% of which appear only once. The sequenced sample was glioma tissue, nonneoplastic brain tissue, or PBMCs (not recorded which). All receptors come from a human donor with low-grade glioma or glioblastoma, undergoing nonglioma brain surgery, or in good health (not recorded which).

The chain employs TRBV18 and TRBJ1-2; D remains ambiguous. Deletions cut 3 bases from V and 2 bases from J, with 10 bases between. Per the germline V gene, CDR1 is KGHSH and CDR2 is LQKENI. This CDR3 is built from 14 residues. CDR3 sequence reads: CASSPLDGNYGYTF. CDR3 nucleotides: TGTGCCAGCTCACCCTTGGACGGAAACTATGGCTACACCTTC.

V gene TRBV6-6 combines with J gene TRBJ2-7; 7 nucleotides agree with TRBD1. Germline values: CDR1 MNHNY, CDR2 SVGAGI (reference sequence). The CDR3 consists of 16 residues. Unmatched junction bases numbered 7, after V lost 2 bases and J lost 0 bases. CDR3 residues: CASSYPPGGVSYEQYF. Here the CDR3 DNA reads TGTGCCAGCAGTTACCCGCCAGGGGGAGTCTCCTACGAGCAGTACTTC.

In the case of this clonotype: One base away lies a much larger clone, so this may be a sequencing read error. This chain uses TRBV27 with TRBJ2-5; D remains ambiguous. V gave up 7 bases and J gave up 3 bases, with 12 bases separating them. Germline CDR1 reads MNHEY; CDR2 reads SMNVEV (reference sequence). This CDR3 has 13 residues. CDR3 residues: CASIITVEETQYF. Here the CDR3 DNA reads TGTGCCAGCATTATAACCGTTGAAGAGACCCAGTACTTC.